These 9 T cell receptor beta chains originate from one sample sequenced in a study of blood T cells in healthy people across ages. The second PCR ran about 6 to 12 cycles with a sample-barcoded 5' primer and J-beta primers. One entry per CDR3 protein results from TCRdb running MiXCR on the 5' RACE reads. Among around 1,900,000 distinct CDR3 sequences, 39% were seen once, and the ten largest hold roughly 23%. The sequenced sample consisted of blood. The receptors here all came from a human donor in good health.

This clonotype was observed at least ten times. The chain links TRBV5-1 to TRBJ2-3; D possibly matches TRBD1 or TRBD2 (5 bases each). The CDR3 has 14 residues. Germline CDR1 and CDR2: SGHRS and YFSETQ. Trimming removed 4 bases at V and 6 bases at J, with 15 bases between. CDR3 DNA sequence: TGCGCCAGCAGCCCCGGGGCGAAAGGGGATACGCAGTATTTT. This translates into CASSPGAKGDTQYF.

The gene calls are TRBV5-6 and TRBJ2-2; 8 bases map to TRBD1. Losses at the gene ends were 4 bases for V and 3 bases for J; bases not matched to a gene: 8. Germline V CDR1 and CDR2: SGHDT, YYEEEE. This CDR3 is built from 16 residues. In DNA, the CDR3 is TGTGCCAGCAGCGGAACAGGGGGTGAGGACACCGGGGAGCTGTTTTTT. Protein: CASSGTGGEDTGELFF.

The sample holds one count of this clonotype. One end of the junction is discordant with germline, which a read error may explain. The V gene is TRBV20-1, the J gene TRBJ2-4; D is possibly TRBD1 (6 bases). The J call is doubtful: the DNA matches TRBJ2-7 better. Germline loops: CDR1 DFQATT, CDR2 SNEGSKA (reference sequence). The CDR3 runs to 12 residues. CDR3 amino acids: CRARQALYEQYF. The CDR3 region has the DNA TGCAGGGCTAGACAGGCCCTCTACGAGCAGTACTTC.

The rearrangement uses TRBV20-1 and TRBJ1-2, with TRBD1 as a possible D gene (5 bases). The germline V gene encodes CDR1 DFQATT and CDR2 SNEGSKA (reference sequence). The CDR3 is 13 amino acids. Trimming removed 0 bases at V and 6 bases at J, with 11 bases between. DNA for the CDR3: TGCAGTGCTAGAGAGGGGCGGAGGAATGGCTACACCTTC. Its translation: CSAREGRRNGYTF.

This clonotype was seen only once. The chain carries TRBV15 and TRBJ2-1; 8 nucleotides agree with TRBD2. The CDR3 has 14 residues. Per the germline V gene, CDR1 is LNHNV and CDR2 is YYDKDF (reference sequence). Losses at the gene ends were 0 bases for V and 10 bases for J; bases not matched to a gene: 5. CDR3 residues: CATSRDSRGGEQFF. The CDR3 nucleotides read TGTGCCACCAGCAGAGATAGTCGGGGGGGCGAGCAGTTCTTC.

The chain links TRBV20-1 to TRBJ1-2; D may be TRBD1 (5 bases). The ends were cut back, 4 bases at V and 7 bases at J, with 25 bases in the middle. The CDR3 consists of 16 residues. Per the germline V gene, CDR1 is DFQATT and CDR2 is SNEGSKA (reference sequence). Written as DNA, the CDR3 is TGCAGTGCTATTAAGGCCGGGACGGCCGACCAACGTGGCTACACCTTC. It encodes CSAIKAGTADQRGYTF.

The J gene is TRBJ2-3, the V gene TRBV5-1; perhaps TRBD1 as D (6 bases). Trimming left V 0 bases short and J 14 bases short, with 19 bases between. CDR1 SGHRS and CDR2 YFSETQ come from the germline V gene. CDR3 length: 14 amino acids. CDR3 bases: TGCGCCAGCAGCTTGGGGGCATTCGGGACACTTATGTATTTT. It codes for CASSLGAFGTLMYF.

V gene TRBV4-1 combines with J gene TRBJ2-4, with D possibly being TRBD2 (5 bases). The closer fit of TRBJ2-7 to the DNA end suggests the J call may be wrong. Germline CDR1 MGHRA, CDR2 YSYEKL. The CDR3 runs 16 residues. CDR3 sequence: CASSQVGGPRTYEQYF. DNA for the CDR3: TGCGCCAGCAGCCAAGTCGGAGGCCCCAGAACCTACGAGCAGTACTTC.

CDR3 DNA sequence: TGTGCCAGCAGTTTTAGGCGAGAAGGGCACAATGAGCAGTTCTTC. Translated, it gives CASSFRREGHNEQFF. This chain joins TRBV6-6 and TRBJ2-1, with no clear D. With 4 bases removed from V and 5 bases from J, the gap between germline ends came to 15 bases. The length of the CDR3 is 15 residues. The germline gives CDR1 MNHNY, CDR2 SVGAGI (reference sequence).